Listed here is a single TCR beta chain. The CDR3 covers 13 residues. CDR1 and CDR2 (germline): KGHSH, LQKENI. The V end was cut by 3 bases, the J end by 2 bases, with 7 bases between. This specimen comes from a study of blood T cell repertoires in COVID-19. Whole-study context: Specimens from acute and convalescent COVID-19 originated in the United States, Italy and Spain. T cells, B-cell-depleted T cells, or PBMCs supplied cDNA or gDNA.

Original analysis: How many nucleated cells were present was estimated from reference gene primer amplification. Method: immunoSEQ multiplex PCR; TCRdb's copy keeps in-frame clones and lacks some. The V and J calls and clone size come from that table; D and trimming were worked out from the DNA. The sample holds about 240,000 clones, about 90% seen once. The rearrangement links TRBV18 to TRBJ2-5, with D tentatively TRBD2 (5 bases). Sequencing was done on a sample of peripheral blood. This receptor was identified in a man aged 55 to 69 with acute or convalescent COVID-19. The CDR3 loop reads CASSPGDQETQYF. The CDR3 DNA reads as TGTGCCAGCTCACCCGGGGATCAAGAGACCCAGTACTTC.